These T cell receptor beta chains were read from a single sample in a study of cytomegalovirus exposure and HLA in healthy donors. Using immunoSEQ multiplex PCR, the repertoire was profiled, and TCRdb retains in-frame clones only, with some absent. This repertoire shows tens of thousands of clones, just over 70% found once; its top ten account for 4% to 5%. The sample comprised PBMCs. The receptors stem from a man in his sixties in good health and CMV-seropositive. Both conserved end residues are part of each CDR3. The D gene is left open where the match is weak. Size is stated for part of the rows, as once, few or many counts, or as a class when the clone is expanded.

d_gene	abundance	len	j_gene	v_gene	CDR3nt	CDR3aa
TRBD2	.	16	TRBJ2-7	TRBV10-1	TGCGCCAGCAGTGAGTCCCCGGGACTAGCGGCCTACGAGCAGTACTTC	CASSESPGLAAYEQYF
.	.	16	TRBJ2-2	TRBV19	TGTGCCAGTAATCCGGGAGAAAACCTTAACACCGGGGAGCTGTTTTTT	CASNPGENLNTGELFF
.	medium-sized	14	TRBJ2-7	TRBV7-9	TGTGCCAGCAGCTTGGGCGGGGACCTTTGGGAGCAGTACTTC	CASSLGGDLWEQYF
TRBD1	.	18	TRBJ2-1	TRBV7-9	TGTGCCAGCAGCTCAACTTCTTCCGGGACAGGGGGCTGGAATGAGCAGTTCTTC	CASSSTSSGTGGWNEQFF
.	.	14	TRBJ1-2	TRBV4-1	TGCGCCAGCAGCCAAGATGGGGGGGAGTATGGCTACACCTTC	CASSQDGGEYGYTF
.	.	14	TRBJ1-2	TRBV6-6	TGTGCCAGCAGTTACTCGACCGCGGGTATAGGCTACACCTTC	CASSYSTAGIGYTF
.	.	17	TRBJ2-1	TRBV19	TGTGCCAGTAGTATAACATCTCGGGGGTCCTCCTACAATGAGCAGTTCTTC	CASSITSRGSSYNEQFF
TRBD2	.	14	TRBJ2-1	TRBV7-9	TGTGCCAGCAGCCCCAGCGGGAACCACAATGAGCAGTTCTTC	CASSPSGNHNEQFF
TRBD1	.	16	TRBJ1-3	TRBV5-1	TGCGCCAGCAGCTTGTCAGGACAGGCCTCTGGAAACACCATATATTTT	CASSLSGQASGNTIYF
.	.	14	TRBJ2-6	TRBV6-1	TGTGCCAGCGGAAGGACAGCTGGGGCCAACGTCCTGACTTTC	CASGRTAGANVLTF
.	few	12	TRBJ1-6	TRBV2	TGTGCCAGCAGCCCGGGAGAATCACCCCTCCACTTT	CASSPGESPLHF
.	.	16	TRBJ2-3	TRBV11-2	TGTGCCAGCAGCCCTCGTAAGGGAGTTAGCACAGATACGCAGTATTTT	CASSPRKGVSTDTQYF
.	.	16	TRBJ1-6	TRBV4-2	TGTGCCAGCAGCCAAAAGGGACACCAATATAATTCACCCCTCCACTTT	CASSQKGHQYNSPLHF
TRBD1	.	14	TRBJ2-7	TRBV5-5	TGTGCCAGCAGCACACGACAGGGGACGGGAGAGCAGTACTTC	CASSTRQGTGEQYF
TRBD1	once	14	TRBJ2-5	TRBV10-3	TGTGCCATCAGGAGAGGACAGGGGGAAGAGACCCAGTACTTC	CAIRRGQGEETQYF
.	.	13	TRBJ2-1	TRBV6-4	TGTGCCAGCAGTGACTCCAGGGTGAATGAGCAGTTCTTC	CASSDSRVNEQFF
.	.	14	TRBJ1-3	TRBV6-1	TGTGCCAGCAGTCATCAGGCCTCTGGAAACACCATATATTTT	CASSHQASGNTIYF
TRBD2	.	17	TRBJ2-7	TRBV7-9	TGTGCCAGCAGCTCCCCGGGACTAGCGGGGTACTACTACGAGCAGTACTTC	CASSSPGLAGYYYEQYF
.	.	14	TRBJ1-1	TRBV27	TGTGCCAGCAGTGATACAGGGTTTGGAACTGAAGCTTTCTTT	CASSDTGFGTEAFF
TRBD2	.	16	TRBJ2-1	TRBV4-1	TGCGCCAGCAGCCGATCCAGCGGGGGGGCCGGCAATGAGCAGTTCTTC	CASSRSSGGAGNEQFF
.	.	13	TRBJ2-5	TRBV5-6	TGTGCCAGCAGCTCGTCTACCGAAGAGACCCAGTACTTC	CASSSSTEETQYF
TRBD1	.	14	TRBJ2-7	TRBV10-3	TGTGCCATCAGGGAGACAGGGGGGACCTACGAGCAGTACTTC	CAIRETGGTYEQYF
TRBD2	.	15	TRBJ2-5	TRBV5-1	TGCGCCAGCAGCCTCAGCGGGGCACTACAAGAGACCCAGTACTTC	CASSLSGALQETQYF
.	.	14	TRBJ1-1	TRBV11-2	TGTGCCAGCAGCGCCCCGAACAGGAACACTGAAGCTTTCTTT	CASSAPNRNTEAFF
.	.	16	TRBJ2-1	TRBV7-7	TGTGCCAGCAGCTTAGACTTGACTAGGCTCTGGTCTGAGCAGTTCTTC	CASSLDLTRLWSEQFF
.	few	14	TRBJ2-7	TRBV15	TGTGCCACCAGCAGGGGGGCAGGGGCCTACGAGCAGTACTTC	CATSRGAGAYEQYF
TRBD1	.	14	TRBJ2-1	TRBV5-1	TGCGCCAGCAGCTCGGGACAGTTCATCAATGAGCAGTTCTTC	CASSSGQFINEQFF
.	.	14	TRBJ1-5	TRBV28	TGTGCCAGTACCGGCGGAAATAGCAATCAGCCCCAGCATTTT	CASTGGNSNQPQHF
.	.	17	TRBJ2-7	TRBV28	TGTGCCAGCAGTTATCCCTTTATCGGACGGGGTTCTTACGAGCAGTACTTC	CASSYPFIGRGSYEQYF
TRBD2	.	14	TRBJ2-7	TRBV7-9	TGTTCCAGCAGCTTAGCGGGGGGATCGGGCGAGCAGTACTTC	CSSSLAGGSGEQYF
.	.	13	TRBJ2-1	TRBV7-3	TGTGCCAGCAGCTTAGGCCCCTACAATGAGCAGTTCTTC	CASSLGPYNEQFF
.	few	14	TRBJ1-5	TRBV28	TGTGCCAGCAGTTTACGGGTGTCTTATCAGCCCCAGCATTTT	CASSLRVSYQPQHF
.	.	14	TRBJ2-2	TRBV7-6	TGTGCCAGCAGCCTATGGGGGCCGACCGGGGAGCTGTTTTTT	CASSLWGPTGELFF
.	few	11	TRBJ2-5	TRBV7-2	TGTGCCAGCAGCCTAACAGAGACCCAGTACTTC	CASSLTETQYF
.	.	16	TRBJ2-5	TRBV28	TGTGCCAGCAGTCCTAAACACCGAAGGGGGCAAGAGACCCAGTACTTC	CASSPKHRRGQETQYF
TRBD1	.	15	TRBJ2-7	TRBV6-5	TGTGCCAGCAGTGTCCCCGGGACAGGGGGCTCCGAGCAGTACTTC	CASSVPGTGGSEQYF
.	.	13	TRBJ2-7	TRBV28	TGTGCCAGCAGTTTAGGTCACACCTACGAGCAGTACTTC	CASSLGHTYEQYF
.	.	14	TRBJ2-7	TRBV7-3	TGTGCCAGCAGCTTAACAGGAGGGTCCTACGAGCAGTACTTC	CASSLTGGSYEQYF
TRBD2	.	22	TRBJ2-5	TRBV4-1	TGCGCCAGCAGCCCAATTCTCGGGACTAGCGGGGGGGCCGATGACATAGAAGAGACCCAGTACTTC	CASSPILGTSGGADDIEETQYF
TRBD1	.	13	TRBJ1-2	TRBV2	TGTGCCAGCAGCCCCGGGACAGACTATGGCTACACCTTC	CASSPGTDYGYTF
TRBD1	.	14	TRBJ1-2	TRBV6-5	TGTGCCAGCAGTTACCGGGGACAGGGGGATGGCTACACCTTC	CASSYRGQGDGYTF
.	.	13	TRBJ2-5	TRBV5-6	TGTGCCAGCAGCTTTACGGTGCAAGAGACCCAGTACTTC	CASSFTVQETQYF
.	.	14	TRBJ2-2	TRBV9	TGTGCCAGCAGCGTAGGTAGGAACACCGGGGAGCTGTTTTTT	CASSVGRNTGELFF
.	few	15	TRBJ2-2	TRBV2	TGTGCCAGCAGTCGGACCGATAGCCAGGGCGGGGAGCTGTTTTTT	CASSRTDSQGGELFF
.	.	15	TRBJ2-7	TRBV18	TGTGCCAGCTCACCGGCTGAGGGCAGCTCCTACGAGCAGTACTTC	CASSPAEGSSYEQYF
.	.	13	TRBJ1-5	TRBV18	TGTGCCAGCTCACCATCTTCCAATCAGCCCCAGCATTTT	CASSPSSNQPQHF
TRBD1	.	15	TRBJ1-2	TRBV5-1	TGCGCCAGCAGCTTTGGGACAGCTTCTAACTATGGCTACACCTTC	CASSFGTASNYGYTF
.	.	13	TRBJ2-2	TRBV9	TGTGCCAGCAGCGTAGCTCACCGGGGGGAGCTGTTTTTT	CASSVAHRGELFF
TRBD1	.	15	TRBJ1-4	TRBV5-6	TGTGCCAGCAGCGAGCAGGGGGCAACTAATGAAAAACTGTTTTTT	CASSEQGATNEKLFF
TRBD1	.	14	TRBJ2-5	TRBV11-3	TGTGCCAGCAGCTTAGGACAGGGTCTTGAGACCCAGTACTTC	CASSLGQGLETQYF
.	few	11	TRBJ2-7	TRBV30	TGTGCCTGGAGCGGTTTCTACGAGCAGTACTTC	CAWSGFYEQYF
TRBD1	.	13	TRBJ2-3	TRBV9	TGTGCCAGCAGTCGACAGGGCATAGATACGCAGTATTTT	CASSRQGIDTQYF
.	.	14	TRBJ1-1	TRBV5-1	TGCGCCAGCAGCTTGGTCTTTAACGGGGAGGAAGCTTTCTTT	CASSLVFNGEEAFF
TRBD2	.	16	TRBJ2-5	TRBV4-1	TGCGCCAGCAGCCAGGTAGCGGGGGGATACCAAGAGACCCAGTACTTC	CASSQVAGGYQETQYF
.	few	11	TRBJ2-5	TRBV6-1	TGTGCCAGCAAGGAGTTAGAGACCCAGTACTTC	CASKELETQYF
.	.	14	TRBJ1-2	TRBV5-1	TGCGCCAGCAGCTTTCAACAGGGTGTGAGTGGCTACACCTTC	CASSFQQGVSGYTF
TRBD1	.	12	TRBJ1-1	TRBV27	TGTGCCAGCAGTTTGACAGGGGAGTTAGCTTTCTTT	CASSLTGELAFF
TRBD1	few	15	TRBJ2-7	TRBV4-1	TGCGCCAGCAGCCCGGGACAGGGGAATGGCTACGAGCAGTACTTC	CASSPGQGNGYEQYF
TRBD1	.	14	TRBJ2-2	TRBV10-3	TGTGCCATCAGAAATGACAGGGCGTCCGGGGAGCTGTTTTTT	CAIRNDRASGELFF